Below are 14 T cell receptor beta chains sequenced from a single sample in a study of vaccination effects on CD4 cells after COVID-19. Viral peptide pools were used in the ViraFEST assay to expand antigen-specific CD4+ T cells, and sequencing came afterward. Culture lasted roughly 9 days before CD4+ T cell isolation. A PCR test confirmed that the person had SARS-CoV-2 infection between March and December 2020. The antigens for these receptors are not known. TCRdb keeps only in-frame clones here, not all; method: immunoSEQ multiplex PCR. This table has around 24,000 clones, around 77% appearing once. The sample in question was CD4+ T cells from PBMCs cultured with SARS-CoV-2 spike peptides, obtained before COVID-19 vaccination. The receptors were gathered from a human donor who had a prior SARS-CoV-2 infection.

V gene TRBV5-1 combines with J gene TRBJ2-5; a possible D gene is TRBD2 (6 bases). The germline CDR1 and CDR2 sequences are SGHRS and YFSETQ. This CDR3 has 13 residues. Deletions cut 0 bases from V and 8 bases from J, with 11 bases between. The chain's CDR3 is CASSLAEGLTQYF. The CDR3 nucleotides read TGCGCCAGCAGCTTGGCCGAGGGACTCACCCAGTACTTC.

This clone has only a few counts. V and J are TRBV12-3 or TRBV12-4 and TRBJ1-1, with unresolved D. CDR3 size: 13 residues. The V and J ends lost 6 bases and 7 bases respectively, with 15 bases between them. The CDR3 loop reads CASRVLGIREAFF. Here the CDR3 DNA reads TGTGCCAGCAGGGTTTTGGGGATACGTGAAGCTTTCTTT.

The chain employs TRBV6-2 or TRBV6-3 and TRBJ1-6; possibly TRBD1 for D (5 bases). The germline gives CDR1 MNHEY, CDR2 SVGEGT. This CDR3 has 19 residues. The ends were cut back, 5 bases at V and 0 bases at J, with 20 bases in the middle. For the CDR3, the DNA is TGTGCCAGCAGTCCCCGACCGGGACGCCGGAGCTCCTATAATTCACCCCTCCACTTT. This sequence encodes CASSPRPGRRSSYNSPLHF.

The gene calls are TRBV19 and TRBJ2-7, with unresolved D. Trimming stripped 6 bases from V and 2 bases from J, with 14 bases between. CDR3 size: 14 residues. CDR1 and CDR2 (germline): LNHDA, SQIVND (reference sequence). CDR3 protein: CASSPIVTAYEQYF. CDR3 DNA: TGTGCCAGTAGCCCGATTGTTACGGCCTACGAGCAGTACTTC.

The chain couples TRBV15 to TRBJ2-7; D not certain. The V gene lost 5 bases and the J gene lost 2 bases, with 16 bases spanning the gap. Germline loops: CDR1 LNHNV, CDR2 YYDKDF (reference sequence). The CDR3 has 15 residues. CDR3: CATSEAGGGPYEQYF. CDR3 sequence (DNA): TGTGCCACCAGCGAGGCAGGCGGCGGACCCTACGAGCAGTACTTC.

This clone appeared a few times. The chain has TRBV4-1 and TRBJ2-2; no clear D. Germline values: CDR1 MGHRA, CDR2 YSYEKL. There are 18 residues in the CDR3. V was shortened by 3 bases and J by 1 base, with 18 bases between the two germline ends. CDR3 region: CASSQSLAAILNTGELFF. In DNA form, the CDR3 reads TGCGCCAGCAGCCAGTCCCTGGCGGCGATCTTGAACACCGGGGAGCTGTTTTTT.

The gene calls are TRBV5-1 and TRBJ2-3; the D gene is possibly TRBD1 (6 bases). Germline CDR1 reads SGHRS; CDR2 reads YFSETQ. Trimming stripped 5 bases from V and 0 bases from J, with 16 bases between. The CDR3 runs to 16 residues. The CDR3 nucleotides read TGCGCCAGCAGGATTATCCGGGACACCAGCACAGATACGCAGTATTTT. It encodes CASRIIRDTSTDTQYF.

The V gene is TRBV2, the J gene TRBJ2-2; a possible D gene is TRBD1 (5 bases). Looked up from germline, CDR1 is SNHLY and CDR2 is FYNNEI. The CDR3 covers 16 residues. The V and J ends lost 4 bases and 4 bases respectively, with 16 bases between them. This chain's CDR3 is CASSGGGQPFTGELFF. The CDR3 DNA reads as TGTGCCAGCAGTGGGGGTGGACAACCTTTCACCGGGGAGCTGTTTTTT.

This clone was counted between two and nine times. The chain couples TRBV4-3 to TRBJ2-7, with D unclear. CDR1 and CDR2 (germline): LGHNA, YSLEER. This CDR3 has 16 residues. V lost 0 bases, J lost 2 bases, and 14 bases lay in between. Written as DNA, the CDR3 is TGCGCCAGCAGCCAAGATTATCGGAGCCTGACCTACGAGCAGTACTTC. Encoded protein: CASSQDYRSLTYEQYF.

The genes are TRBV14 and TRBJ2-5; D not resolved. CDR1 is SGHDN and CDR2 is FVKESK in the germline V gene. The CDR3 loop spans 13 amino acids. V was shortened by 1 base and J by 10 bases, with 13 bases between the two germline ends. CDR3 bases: TGTGCCAGCAGCCAAGGTTCAGTGCGGATCCAGTACTTC. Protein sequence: CASSQGSVRIQYF. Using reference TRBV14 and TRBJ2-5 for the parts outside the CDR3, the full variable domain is EAGVTQFPSHSVIEKGQTVTLRCDPISGHDNLYWYRRVMGKEIKFLLHFVKESKQDESGMPNNRFLAERTGGTYSTLKVQPAELEDSGVYFCASSQGSVRIQYFGPGTRLLVL.

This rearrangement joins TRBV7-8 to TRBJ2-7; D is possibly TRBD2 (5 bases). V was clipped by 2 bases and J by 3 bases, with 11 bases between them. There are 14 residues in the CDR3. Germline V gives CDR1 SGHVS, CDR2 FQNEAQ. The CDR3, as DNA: TGTGCCAGCAGCTTATCTTCGGGGTACTACGAGCAGTACTTC. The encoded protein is CASSLSSGYYEQYF.

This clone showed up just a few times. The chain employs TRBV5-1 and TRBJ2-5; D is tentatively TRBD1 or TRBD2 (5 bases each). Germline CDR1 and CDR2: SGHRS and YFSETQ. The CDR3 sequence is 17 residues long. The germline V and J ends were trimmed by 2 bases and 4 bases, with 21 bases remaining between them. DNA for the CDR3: TGCGCCAGCAGCTTCCAGCTTGTAGCGAGTGGGGGAGAGACCCAGTACTTC. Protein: CASSFQLVASGGETQYF. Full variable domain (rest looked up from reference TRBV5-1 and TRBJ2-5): KAGVTQTPRYLIKTRGQQVTLSCSPISGHRSVSWYQQTPGQGLQFLFEYFSETQRNKGNFPGRFSGRQFSNSRSEMNVSTLELGDSALYLCASSFQLVASGGETQYFGPGTRLLVL.

The DNA for the CDR3 is TGTGCCACCAGCAGGCTAATAGCGGGGGGTTCCTACAATGAGCAGTTCTTC. Protein product: CATSRLIAGGSYNEQFF. The gene calls are TRBV15 and TRBJ2-1; 10 bases are a match to TRBD2. The CDR3 covers 17 residues. J gave up 1 base and V 3 bases, and 6 bases lay outside the gene matches. Germline-derived CDR1 and CDR2 are LNHNV and YYDKDF (reference sequence). Together with reference TRBV15 and TRBJ2-1, the CDR3 gives the full variable domain: DAMVIQNPRYQVTQFGKPVTLSCSQTLNHNVMYWYQQKSSQAPKLLFHYYDKDFNNEADTPDNFQSRRPNTSFCFLDIRSPGLGDTAMYLCATSRLIAGGSYNEQFFGPGTRLTVL.

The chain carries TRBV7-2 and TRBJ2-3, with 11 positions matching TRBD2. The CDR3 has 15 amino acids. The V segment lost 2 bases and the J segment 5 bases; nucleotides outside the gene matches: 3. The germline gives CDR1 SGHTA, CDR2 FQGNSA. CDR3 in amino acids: CASSLLGLAVDTQYF. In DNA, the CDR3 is TGTGCCAGCAGCTTATTGGGACTAGCGGTAGATACGCAGTATTTT.